The entry below describes one T cell receptor (beta chain). Its antigen remains unknown. These data belong to a study of cytomegalovirus exposure and HLA in healthy donors. Study-wide context: A preliminary data release comprised around 85 million unique TCRs obtained from HLA-typed donors.

Study-level findings and limits: In a later analysis, around 18,000 TCR beta sequences were associated with HLA alleles at 0.05 false discovery rate.

The germline V gene encodes CDR1 GTSNPN and CDR2 SVGIG (reference sequence). Trimming cost V 3 bases and J 4 bases, with 13 bases left between them. CDR3 length: 13 amino acids. Vbeta (60) and Jbeta (13) primers were used in the PCR. The table came from immunoSEQ multiplex PCR; TCRdb's copy has only in-frame clones and leaves some out. The sample comprises a few hundred thousand clones, roughly 70% of which are singletons, and 1.5% to 2% rests with the top ten. The sample consisted of PBMCs. This TCR was recovered from a woman aged 25 to 39 in good health and CMV-seronegative. The gene calls are TRBV30 and TRBJ2-7, with TRBD2 as a possible D gene (5 bases). Written as DNA, the CDR3 is TGTGCCTGGAGGCCCCGCGGGCATTACGAGCAGTACTTC. Translation: CAWRPRGHYEQYF.